These 9 T cell receptor beta chains originate from one sample sequenced in a study of blood T cell repertoires in COVID-19. TCRdb's copy holds only in-frame clones and misses some; the assay was immunoSEQ multiplex PCR. The sample yields some 320,000 clones, more than 75% seen once. Specimen: peripheral blood. Receptor source: a woman aged 45-59 years who had recovered from COVID-19.

The chain carries TRBV5-1 and TRBJ1-3; D call uncertain. V lost 4 bases, J lost 1 base, and 9 bases lay in between. The CDR3 length is 14 residues. Per the germline V gene, CDR1 is SGHRS and CDR2 is YFSETQ. Here the CDR3 DNA reads TGCGCCAGCAGCAACCCGGGGTCTGGAAACACCATATATTTT. This gives the protein CASSNPGSGNTIYF.

The chain uses TRBV30 and TRBJ2-7; tentatively, D is TRBD2 (6 bases). Germline CDR1 GTSNPN, CDR2 SVGIG (reference sequence). V was pared by 5 bases and J by 4 bases, with 15 bases between. The CDR3 is made up of 13 amino acids. DNA of the CDR3: TGTGCCTGGGACCGGGACTTTAGATACGAGCAGTACTTC. It translates to CAWDRDFRYEQYF.

The chain links TRBV5-5 to TRBJ1-4, with D unclear. This CDR3 spans 14 amino acids. Germline V gives CDR1 SGHKS, CDR2 YYEKEE (reference sequence). V shed 0 bases and J shed 7 bases, with 10 bases lying between them. Here the CDR3 DNA reads TGTGCCAGCAGCTTGGTCGGAGGAGTTGAAAAACTGTTTTTT. Amino acids: CASSLVGGVEKLFF.

In nucleotides, the CDR3 is TGTGCCAGCAGCCGAAGCCGCGTTGAGCAGTTCTTC. Its protein is CASSRSRVEQFF. This chain joins TRBV7-9 and TRBJ2-1; D gene ambiguous. Germline values: CDR1 SEHNR, CDR2 FQNEAQ (reference sequence). V was cut by 5 bases and J by 9 bases, with 11 bases left in between. The CDR3 is made up of 12 amino acids.

The chain carries TRBV5-6 and TRBJ2-7; D is perhaps TRBD1 (6 bases). CDR3 length: 13 amino acids. Trimming removed 4 bases from V and 4 bases from J, with 12 bases in between. The germline V gene has CDR1 SGHDT and CDR2 YYEEEE. The CDR3 reads CASSVGQSYEQYF. The DNA for the CDR3 is TGTGCCAGCAGCGTTGGACAGAGTTACGAGCAGTACTTC.

The chain is built from TRBV19 and TRBJ1-5; 7 bases map to TRBD1. The CDR3 is 16 residues long. V lost 3 bases to trimming and J lost 6 bases; unmatched junction nucleotides: 11. Germline lookup yields CDR1 LNHDA and CDR2 SQIVND (reference sequence). Written as DNA, the CDR3 is TGTGCCAGTAGTATCCCCGCACGACAGGGTGGTCAGCCCCAGCATTTT. Translating gives CASSIPARQGGQPQHF.

The rearrangement uses TRBV7-2 and TRBJ2-3, with unresolved D. This CDR3 contains 14 residues. The V gene lost 1 base and the J gene lost 6 bases, with 11 bases spanning the gap. Germline V CDR1 and CDR2: SGHTA, FQGNSA. CDR3 nucleotides: TGTGCCAGCAGCTTAGATCTATCGGTGGATACGCAGTATTTT. It translates to CASSLDLSVDTQYF.

The chain is built from TRBV3-1 (or the pseudogene TRBV3-2) and TRBJ2-1; no clear D gene. The CDR3 extends over 9 amino acids. Trimming shortened V by 8 bases and J by 8 bases, and 4 bases separated the two germline ends. Germline assignment: CDR1 LGHDT and CDR2 YNNKEL (reference sequence). Written as DNA, the CDR3 is TGTGCCAGCGGGCATGAGCAGTTCTTC. Its protein is CASGHEQFF.

This chain connects TRBV6-5 to TRBJ2-2; no reliable D call. The CDR3 length is 16 residues. V was shortened by 2 bases and J by 6 bases, with 16 bases between the two germline ends. Germline V lookup: CDR1 MNHEY, CDR2 SVGAGI. The CDR3 DNA is TGTGCCAGCAGTTACCTCCCAGGTCGGAAGGCCGGGGAGCTGTTTTTT. As protein: CASSYLPGRKAGELFF.